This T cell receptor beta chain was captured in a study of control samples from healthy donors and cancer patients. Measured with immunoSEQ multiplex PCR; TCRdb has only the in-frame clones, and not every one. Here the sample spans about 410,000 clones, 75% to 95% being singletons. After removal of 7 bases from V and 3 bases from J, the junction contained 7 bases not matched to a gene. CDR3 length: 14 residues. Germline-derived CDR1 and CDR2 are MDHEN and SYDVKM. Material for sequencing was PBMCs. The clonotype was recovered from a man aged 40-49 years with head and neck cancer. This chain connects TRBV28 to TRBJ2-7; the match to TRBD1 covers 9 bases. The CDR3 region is CASTKGQGRYEQYF. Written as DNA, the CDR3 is TGTGCCAGCACCAAGGGACAGGGTCGCTACGAGCAGTACTTC.